The 16 T cell receptor beta chains reported below all come from one sample, sequenced in a study of blood T cell repertoires in COVID-19. Here immunoSEQ multiplex PCR was the method, and the copy in TCRdb shows in-frame clones only, minus some. Among hundreds of thousands of clones, nearly 90% were seen once, and the ten largest hold 3.5% to 5%. The specimen sequenced was PBMCs or T cells enriched from blood (not recorded which). Receptors were obtained from a woman between 18 and 30 years old with acute COVID-19.

The chain employs TRBV6-1 and TRBJ1-1, with D possibly being TRBD1 (5 bases). The germline V gene encodes CDR1 MNHNS and CDR2 SASEGT. V was shortened by 4 bases and J by 4 bases, with 19 bases between the two germline ends. The CDR3 is made up of 16 amino acids. The CDR3 DNA reads TGTGCCAGCAGTGCCCTTCTCAGGGTGTACAGCACTGAAGCTTTCTTT. This encodes CASSALLRVYSTEAFF.

The rearrangement links TRBV28 to TRBJ1-2, with D maybe TRBD1 (5 bases). The CDR3 is 16 residues long. Looked up from germline, CDR1 is MDHEN and CDR2 is SYDVKM. V was pared by 7 bases and J by 3 bases, with 21 bases between. The CDR3 reads CASTDGSGLYYYGYTF. The CDR3 region has the DNA TGTGCCAGCACCGACGGTTCAGGGCTTTATTACTATGGCTACACCTTC.

V usage is TRBV9 and J usage is TRBJ2-3; perhaps TRBD1 as D (6 bases). Trimming cost V 4 bases and J 4 bases, with 16 bases left between them. Germline values: CDR1 SGDLS, CDR2 YYNGEE. The CDR3 runs 15 residues. As DNA, the CDR3 is TGTGCCAGCAGCCCCTACAACAGGGCCGCAGATACGCAGTATTTT. Protein: CASSPYNRAADTQYF.

The chain employs TRBV28 and TRBJ2-7; 10 bases fit TRBD2. The germline gives CDR1 MDHEN, CDR2 SYDVKM. V lost 9 bases to trimming and J lost 3 bases; unmatched junction nucleotides: 14. The CDR3 loop spans 16 amino acids. The CDR3 nucleotides read TGTGCCAGTCGGAGCGAAGCGGGGGGGTTCTTCTACGAGCAGTACTTC. Its protein is CASRSEAGGFFYEQYF.

The chain joins TRBV5-1 to TRBJ2-7; 8 bases line up with TRBD1. This CDR3 is 13 amino acids long. Trimming at V came to 4 bases and at J to 2 bases, leaving 2 bases not matched to a gene. The germline V gene encodes CDR1 SGHRS and CDR2 YFSETQ. The CDR3 sequence: CASSPDRAYEQYF. The CDR3 nucleotides are TGCGCCAGCAGCCCGGACAGGGCCTACGAGCAGTACTTC.

This chain joins TRBV27 and TRBJ2-1; possible D gene TRBD2, 6 bases. The CDR3 length is 14 residues. Germline-derived CDR1 and CDR2 are MNHEY and SMNVEV (reference sequence). Deletions cut 5 bases from V and 4 bases from J, with 12 bases between. CDR3 residues: CASSSGGNYNEQFF. CDR3 nucleotide sequence: TGTGCCAGCAGTAGTGGCGGGAATTACAATGAGCAGTTCTTC.

V gene TRBV4-2 combines with J gene TRBJ2-5, with D perhaps matching TRBD2 (7 bases). Germline CDR1 LGHNA, CDR2 YNFKEQ. The CDR3 consists of 15 residues. Trimming stripped 4 bases from V and 5 bases from J, with 17 bases between. CDR3 in DNA: TGTGCCAGCAGCCTTCGAGGGAGGGGGGCGGAGACCCAGTACTTC. Translation gives CASSLRGRGAETQYF.

The chain employs TRBV10-2 and TRBJ2-3, with 15 bases identical to TRBD2. V shed 8 bases, J shed 6 bases, and the junction held 3 bases outside the gene matches. Germline values: CDR1 WSHSY, CDR2 SAAADI. The CDR3 has 14 amino acids. DNA of the CDR3: TGCGCCAGCGGACTAGCGGGGGGGTCGGATACGCAGTATTTT. Translating gives CASGLAGGSDTQYF.

The chain recombines TRBV6-6 with TRBJ1-3, with no clear D. CDR1 and CDR2 (germline): MNHNY, SVGAGI (reference sequence). Between the trimmed V and J ends, which lost 8 bases and 1 base, there was a span of 18 bases. The CDR3 runs to 16 residues. The CDR3 reads CASYMRSIGSGNTIYF. The CDR3, as DNA: TGTGCCAGCTACATGAGGTCCATCGGTTCTGGAAACACCATATATTTT.

CDR3 bases: TGTGCCAGCCGTTACGGGACACTCTTGAATCAGCCCCAGCATTTT. Its translation is CASRYGTLLNQPQHF. The chain recombines TRBV28 with TRBJ1-5; tentatively, D is TRBD1 (6 bases). There are 15 residues in the CDR3. Trimming removed 8 bases from V and 4 bases from J, with 18 bases in between. In germline, CDR1 is MDHEN, CDR2 SYDVKM. The whole variable domain, filled in from reference TRBV28 and TRBJ1-5, reads DVKVTQSSRYLVKRTGEKVFLECVQDMDHENMFWYRQDPGLGLRLIYFSYDVKMKEKGDIPEGYSVSREKKERFSLILESASTNQTSMYLCASRYGTLLNQPQHFGDGTRLSIL.

This clone was counted between two and nine times. The chain combines TRBV5-1 with TRBJ2-7, with 11 bases lining up with TRBD2. The CDR3 length is 18 residues. The ends lost 3 bases at V and 3 bases at J; junction bases unmatched: 14. Looked up from germline, CDR1 is SGHRS and CDR2 is YFSETQ. The CDR3 coding sequence is TGCGCCAGCAGCTCCAGACAGCTAACTAGCGGGAGAGGCTACGAGCAGTACTTC. Its translation is CASSSRQLTSGRGYEQYF.

The V call is TRBV7-2, the J call TRBJ2-3; 10 bases are a match to TRBD2. The CDR3 runs 16 residues. Germline assignment: CDR1 SGHTA and CDR2 FQGNSA. Losses at the gene ends were 1 base for V and 2 bases for J; bases not matched to a gene: 3. The CDR3 coding sequence is TGTGCCAGCAGCTTAGTACTAGCGGGGACCACAGATACGCAGTATTTT. The encoded protein is CASSLVLAGTTDTQYF.

In this sample, this clone turned up once. The genes are TRBV7-3 and TRBJ2-3; 7 bases map to TRBD2. From germline, CDR1 is SGHTA and CDR2 FQGTGA. The CDR3 is 16 residues long. V lost 5 bases to trimming and J lost 1 base; unmatched junction nucleotides: 9. CDR3 nucleotide sequence: TGTGCCAGCAGCCCAGGGACGGCGGGAGGCACAGATACGCAGTATTTT. This encodes CASSPGTAGGTDTQYF.

This clone was picked up one time. This chain uses TRBV27 with TRBJ1-2; no reliable D call. The V and J ends lost 6 bases and 0 bases respectively, with 20 bases between them. Germline values: CDR1 MNHEY, CDR2 SMNVEV (reference sequence). The CDR3 is 17 amino acids. CDR3 sequence reads: CASSHRATPTSNYGYTF. The CDR3 DNA reads as TGTGCCAGCAGCCACAGAGCAACACCCACTTCTAACTATGGCTACACCTTC.

In nucleotides, the CDR3 is TGTGCCAGCAGCTGGGGCGGGGCCGAGCAGTACTTC. Amino acid sequence: CASSWGGAEQYF. The chain couples TRBV5-4 to TRBJ2-7; D possibly corresponds to TRBD2 (6 bases). Looked up from germline, CDR1 is SGHNT and CDR2 is YYREEE (reference sequence). The ends were cut back, 3 bases at V and 6 bases at J, with 10 bases in the middle. The CDR3 loop spans 12 amino acids.

The rearrangement links TRBV5-1 to TRBJ2-1; 8 bases align to TRBD2. V dropped 4 bases and J dropped 1; count of bases not matched to a gene: 4. The CDR3 length is 15 residues. Per germline, CDR1 SGHRS and CDR2 YFSETQ. CDR3 sequence (DNA): TGCGCCAGCAGCCTAATAGCGGGGTCCTACAATGAGCAGTTCTTC. This encodes CASSLIAGSYNEQFF.